The 12 T cell receptor beta chains below come from one sample, sequenced in a study of blood T cell repertoires in COVID-19. Libraries were prepared by immunoSEQ multiplex PCR; TCRdb keeps only in-frame clonotypes and omits some of them. The sample has hundreds of thousands of clones; around 80% are singletons. The source material was peripheral blood. The receptor set was obtained from a woman of 80 years or more with acute or convalescent COVID-19.

In its sample, this clone was seen a few times. The rearrangement uses TRBV18 and TRBJ2-5; the D gene is possibly TRBD1 (6 bases). Trimming stripped 3 bases from V and 1 base from J, with 9 bases between. The CDR3 runs 14 residues. Germline CDR1 is KGHSH and CDR2 is LQKENI. CDR3 sequence: CASSPLTGQETQYF. DNA of the CDR3: TGTGCCAGCTCACCCCTGACAGGCCAAGAGACCCAGTACTTC.

The chain links TRBV13 to TRBJ1-1, with D hard to call. From germline, CDR1 is PRHDT and CDR2 FYEKMQ (reference sequence). Trimming cost V 1 base and J 1 base, with 4 bases left between them. The CDR3 is 13 amino acids. CDR3 loop: CASSLAENTEAFF. As DNA, the CDR3 is TGTGCCAGCAGCTTAGCAGAGAACACTGAAGCTTTCTTT.

V usage is TRBV4-3 and J usage is TRBJ1-2; D remains unclear. V lost 0 bases and J 4 bases, leaving 6 bases between the germline ends. CDR1 is LGHNA and CDR2 is YSLEER in the germline V gene. This CDR3 is 13 amino acids long. CDR3 DNA: TGCGCCAGCAGCCAAGACAGGTTCTATGGCTACACCTTC. Translation gives CASSQDRFYGYTF.

As concerns this clone: In the same sample, other DNA sequences code for this CDR3. This chain connects TRBV7-3 to TRBJ2-3, with a tentative D call TRBD1 (6 bases). Trimming took 0 bases from V and 6 from J, leaving 13 bases between them. The germline CDR1 and CDR2 sequences are SGHTA and FQGTGA. The CDR3 consists of 15 residues. The CDR3 loop is CASSLTLGARDTQYF. The CDR3 DNA follows: TGTGCCAGCAGCTTAACTCTGGGGGCAAGGGATACGCAGTATTTT.

This chain connects TRBV10-3 to TRBJ2-5; 8 bases map to TRBD1. CDR1 is ENHRY, CDR2 SYGVKD, per germline. V gave up 4 bases and J gave up 3 bases; unmatched junction bases: 7. The CDR3 totals 15 residues. Here the CDR3 reads CAISASRTGKETQYF. The CDR3, as DNA: TGTGCCATCAGTGCGTCTAGGACAGGGAAAGAGACCCAGTACTTC.

This clone was seen a single time. One end of the junction varies from germline; a read error may be responsible. The chain employs TRBV7-7 and TRBJ2-1; 14 nucleotides match TRBD2. The CDR3 is 17 residues long. Germline V gives CDR1 SSHAT, CDR2 FNYEAQ (reference sequence). CDR3 sequence (DNA): TGTGCTAGCAGCTTAGAGACTAGCGGGAGGGCCCGCGGTGAGCAGTTCTTC. This codes for CASSLETSGRARGEQFF.

The V call is TRBV7-3, the J call TRBJ2-1; 8 nucleotides align to TRBD2. Germline loops: CDR1 SGHTA, CDR2 FQGTGA. CDR3 length: 15 residues. Trimming at V came to 3 bases and at J to 4 bases, leaving 5 bases not matched to a gene. CDR3 protein: CASSLASGYYNEQFF. The CDR3 DNA is TGTGCCAGCAGCTTGGCTAGCGGGTATTACAATGAGCAGTTCTTC.

The chain joins TRBV10-3 to TRBJ2-7; tentative D call: TRBD2 (5 bases). V was clipped by 8 bases and J by 7 bases, with 15 bases between them. Germline V gives CDR1 ENHRY, CDR2 SYGVKD. This CDR3 has 12 residues. This chain's CDR3 is CAIGNGLREQYF. In DNA form, the CDR3 reads TGTGCCATCGGAAACGGACTTCGAGAGCAGTACTTC.

This chain uses TRBV7-2 with TRBJ1-1; D not resolved. The CDR3 sequence is 14 residues long. V shed 3 bases and J shed 1 base, with 9 bases lying between them. Per the germline V gene, CDR1 is SGHTA and CDR2 is FQGNSA. This CDR3 is CASSLRAGNTEAFF. In DNA form, the CDR3 reads TGTGCCAGCAGCTTGAGGGCCGGGAACACTGAAGCTTTCTTT. Combining the CDR3 with reference TRBV7-2 and TRBJ1-1 gives the whole variable domain GAGVSQSPSNKVTEKGKDVELRCDPISGHTALYWYRQSLGQGLEFLIYFQGNSAPDKSGLPSDRFSAERTGGSVSTLTIQRTQQEDSAVYLCASSLRAGNTEAFFGQGTRLTVV.

The CDR3 DNA reads TGTGCCAGCAGCCTGAGCGGGGGACAGTCCTACGAGCAGTACTTC. It translates to CASSLSGGQSYEQYF. The chain joins TRBV7-2 to TRBJ2-7; maybe TRBD2 (8 bases). Germline V gives CDR1 SGHTA, CDR2 FQGNSA. The V gene lost 5 bases and the J gene lost 1 base, with 15 bases spanning the gap. This CDR3 spans 15 amino acids.

CDR3 bases: TGTGCCAGCAGTCCCGGAGGGGGCGGTGCTAGCACAGATACGCAGTATTTT. This codes for CASSPGGGGASTDTQYF. V and J are TRBV6-6 and TRBJ2-3; tentatively, D is TRBD1 (7 bases). V was cut by 5 bases and J by 0 bases, with 18 bases left in between. CDR1 and CDR2 from the germline V gene are MNHNY and SVGAGI (reference sequence). The CDR3 is made up of 17 amino acids.

In its sample, this clone was seen a few times. The chain uses TRBV27 and TRBJ2-1; TRBD2 matches 11 bases. The junction had 9 bases not matched to a gene; V was cut back by 8 bases and J by 9 bases. The CDR3 is 14 residues long. Germline values: CDR1 MNHEY, CDR2 SMNVEV (reference sequence). CDR3 DNA sequence: TGTGCCAGCCGACCTAGCGGGAGGTGGGTTGAGCAGTTCTTC. Translating gives CASRPSGRWVEQFF.